The next 25 T cell receptor beta chains were all read from a single sample in a study of blood T cell repertoires in COVID-19. Only in-frame clones appear in the TCRdb table, and some are missing; sequencing was by immunoSEQ multiplex PCR. The table lists fewer than 350,000 clones, approximately 90% of them singletons, with 1.5% to 2% in the top ten. Sequencing was performed on peripheral blood. These TCRs come from a woman aged 25 to 39 with COVID-19, enrolled during active disease.

In its sample, this clone was seen once. This rearrangement joins TRBV27 to TRBJ2-4, with D tentatively TRBD1 (7 bases). V lost 4 bases to trimming and J lost 9 bases, with 16 bases between them. Germline V gene data show CDR1 as MNHEY and CDR2 as SMNVEV (reference sequence). CDR3 size: 14 residues. The DNA of the CDR3 is TGTGCCAGCAGTTCAGGGGGGCCTGAGGGCATTCAGTACTTC. It translates to CASSSGGPEGIQYF.

The gene calls are TRBV19 and TRBJ1-2; D may be TRBD1 (5 bases). Germline lookup yields CDR1 LNHDA and CDR2 SQIVND (reference sequence). The CDR3 covers 15 residues. V lost 3 bases to trimming and J lost 3 bases, with 14 bases between them. CDR3 coding DNA: TGTGCCAGTAGTATTAATTTCGCCAGGGACTATGGCTACACCTTC. Encoded protein: CASSINFARDYGYTF.

The chain joins TRBV11-3 to TRBJ2-3; weak D call: TRBD2 (5 bases). The CDR3 has 13 amino acids. V gave up 5 bases and J gave up 4 bases, with 10 bases separating them. Germline V lookup: CDR1 SGHNT, CDR2 YENEEA. CDR3 loop: CASSTGGSDTQYF. As DNA, the CDR3 is TGTGCCAGCAGCACCGGAGGCTCAGATACGCAGTATTTT.

The V call is TRBV12-5, the J call TRBJ1-1; D ambiguous. Germline CDR1 LGHNT, CDR2 FRNRAP. The CDR3 is 15 amino acids. V was pared by 4 bases and J by 5 bases, with 17 bases between. Here the CDR3 reads CASGSPPALRTEAFF. The CDR3 DNA sequence: TGTGCTAGTGGTTCACCCCCCGCCTTGAGGACTGAAGCTTTCTTT.

Here the CDR3 reads CASSLRGGAGNIQYF. For the CDR3, the DNA is TGCGCCAGCAGCCTACGAGGGGGCGCGGGAAACATTCAGTACTTC. The genes are TRBV4-1 and TRBJ2-4; TRBD1 matches at 7 bases. The CDR3 runs to 15 residues. V was clipped by 4 bases and J by 6 bases; unmatched bases: 9. Germline CDR1 is MGHRA and CDR2 is YSYEKL.

This chain joins TRBV9 and TRBJ1-3; weak D call: TRBD1 (6 bases). Germline V CDR1 and CDR2: SGDLS, YYNGEE. This CDR3 is 17 amino acids long. Deletions cut 0 bases from V and 8 bases from J, with 21 bases between. CDR3 nucleotide sequence: TGTGCCAGCAGCGTAGCTTTAGGACAAAGGGGGTTGGACACCATATATTTT. Its translation is CASSVALGQRGLDTIYF.

The chain combines TRBV7-8 with TRBJ2-3; TRBD2 matches at 14 bases. The V gene end was trimmed by 4 bases and the J gene end by 6 bases; junction bases not matched to a gene: 6. The CDR3 consists of 16 residues. Germline loops: CDR1 SGHVS, CDR2 FQNEAQ. CDR3 in DNA: TGTGCCAGCAGCTCCCAGACTAGCGGGGGGGCCGATACGCAGTATTTT. Translated, it gives CASSSQTSGGADTQYF.

The table lists this clone with a count of one. This chain links TRBV6-5 with TRBJ1-1; 9 positions match TRBD1. The CDR3 length is 15 residues. CDR1 MNHEY and CDR2 SVGAGI come from the germline V gene. J lost 2 bases, V lost 6 bases, and 7 bases had no gene match. CDR3 sequence (DNA): TGTGCCAGCAGCCTACAGGGGGCAAGAAACACTGAAGCTTTCTTT. Translated: CASSLQGARNTEAFF.

This chain's CDR3 is CASTYWRGTGDGYTF. DNA of the CDR3: TGTGCCAGCACCTACTGGAGAGGGACAGGGGATGGCTACACCTTC. The gene calls are TRBV5-6 and TRBJ1-2; 10 bases are shared with TRBD1. The CDR3 sequence is 15 residues long. Germline CDR1 and CDR2: SGHDT and YYEEEE. J lost 6 bases, V lost 6 bases, and 11 bases had no gene match. Complete variable domain (other parts from reference TRBV5-6 and TRBJ1-2): DAGVTQSPTHLIKTRGQQVTLRCSPKSGHDTVSWYQQALGQGPQFIFQYYEEEERQRGNFPDRFSGHQFPNYSSELNVNALLLGDSALYLCASTYWRGTGDGYTFGSGTRLTVV.

The chain couples TRBV5-8 to TRBJ1-1; TRBD1 matches at 9 bases. Trimming removed 1 base from V and 11 bases from J; junction bases left unmatched: 15. CDR3 size: 16 residues. Germline CDR1 and CDR2: SGHTS and YDEGEE. CDR3 sequence reads: CASSLPSTGGSNAAFF. The CDR3, as DNA: TGTGCCAGCAGCTTGCCAAGTACAGGGGGCTCGAATGCTGCTTTCTTT.

In regard to this clone: Other DNA sequences in this sample translate to the same CDR3. The chain carries TRBV2 and TRBJ1-2, with TRBD1 as a possible D gene (5 bases). V shed 2 bases and J shed 1 base, with 5 bases lying between them. The germline V gene encodes CDR1 SNHLY and CDR2 FYNNEI. This CDR3 is built from 13 residues. This chain's CDR3 is CASSERGNYGYTF. Written as DNA, the CDR3 is TGTGCCAGCAGTGAAAGGGGTAACTATGGCTACACCTTC.

This chain joins TRBV2 and TRBJ2-3; 11 bases line up with TRBD1. Trimming at V came to 5 bases and at J to 6 bases, leaving 4 bases not matched to a gene. CDR1 is SNHLY and CDR2 is FYNNEI in the germline V gene. This CDR3 is 14 amino acids long. CDR3 sequence (DNA): TGTGCCAGCAGTTCGGACAGGGGGCAGGATACGCAGTATTTT. As protein: CASSSDRGQDTQYF.

V and J are TRBV7-8 and TRBJ1-4; possible D gene TRBD1, 6 bases. Per germline, CDR1 SGHVS and CDR2 FQNEAQ. V lost 5 bases and J 0 bases, leaving 16 bases between the germline ends. CDR3 length equals 17 residues. The CDR3 coding sequence is TGTGCCAGCAGCACCAGGGGCGGGCGATCAACTAATGAAAAACTGTTTTTT. It codes for CASSTRGGRSTNEKLFF. Supplemented by reference TRBV7-8 and TRBJ1-4, the full variable domain reads GAGVSQSPRYKVAKRGQDVALRCDPISGHVSLFWYQQALGQGPEFLTYFQNEAQLDKSGLPSDRFFAERPEGSVSTLKIQRTQQEDSAVYLCASSTRGGRSTNEKLFFGSGTQLSVL.

V gene TRBV5-4 combines with J gene TRBJ2-1, with D perhaps matching TRBD2 (6 bases). From germline, CDR1 is SGHNT and CDR2 YYREEE (reference sequence). The CDR3 is 16 amino acids. Between the trimmed V and J ends, which lost 0 bases and 4 bases, there was a span of 14 bases. The CDR3 spells CASSLDGTYPYNEQFF. Written as DNA, the CDR3 is TGTGCCAGCAGCTTGGATGGGACTTACCCTTACAATGAGCAGTTCTTC.

This clone came up a few times. The V and J genes are TRBV7-2 and TRBJ1-2; 10 nucleotides align to TRBD1. V shed 2 bases, J shed 5 bases, and the junction held 8 bases outside the gene matches. Per the germline V gene, CDR1 is SGHTA and CDR2 is FQGNSA. The CDR3 spans 16 residues. The CDR3 DNA is TGTGCCAGCAGCTTAACGAGACAGGGGGCGAGATATGGCTACACCTTC. Translated, it gives CASSLTRQGARYGYTF.

This rearrangement joins TRBV7-3 to TRBJ1-1; D might be TRBD1 (5 bases). In germline, CDR1 is SGHTA, CDR2 FQGTGA. Deletions cut 1 base from V and 8 bases from J, with 17 bases between. The CDR3 runs 15 residues. The CDR3 here is CASSLIWAGLGEAFF. The CDR3 DNA reads as TGTGCCAGCAGCTTAATATGGGCAGGGCTGGGAGAAGCTTTCTTT.

The genes are TRBV18 and TRBJ2-1, with D hard to call. The CDR3 has 14 residues. The V gene lost 2 bases and the J gene lost 3 bases, with 8 bases spanning the gap. Germline V gives CDR1 KGHSH, CDR2 LQKENI. Here the CDR3 DNA reads TGTGCCAGCTCACCATCGCAGGACTACAATGAGCAGTTCTTC. It codes for CASSPSQDYNEQFF.

This rearrangement joins TRBV14 to TRBJ2-7; 8 nucleotides match TRBD1. There are 16 residues in the CDR3. Germline CDR1 and CDR2: SGHDN and FVKESK. The ends lost 4 bases at V and 7 bases at J; junction bases unmatched: 15. CDR3 in amino acids: CASSPARRTGSFEQYF. The CDR3 nucleotides read TGTGCCAGCAGCCCCGCCCGGAGGACAGGGTCTTTTGAGCAGTACTTC.

This clone was observed a few times. The V call is TRBV12-5, the J call TRBJ1-1; TRBD1 agrees at 7 bases. This CDR3 region has 12 residues. J was trimmed by 8 bases and V by 1 base; bases with no gene match: 1. Germline V lookup: CDR1 LGHNT, CDR2 FRNRAP. The chain's CDR3 is CASGLADREAFF. Written as DNA, the CDR3 is TGTGCTAGTGGTTTGGCGGACAGGGAAGCTTTCTTT.

V usage is TRBV5-6 and J usage is TRBJ1-4, with 10 bases identical to TRBD1. CDR3 size: 15 residues. In germline, CDR1 is SGHDT, CDR2 YYEEEE. Losses at the gene ends were 4 bases for V and 5 bases for J; bases not matched to a gene: 5. The CDR3 region is CASSMGQGTNEKLFF. In nucleotides, the CDR3 is TGTGCCAGCAGCATGGGACAGGGGACAAATGAAAAACTGTTTTTT.

This chain links TRBV4-1 with TRBJ1-2; 9 nucleotides agree with TRBD1. The CDR3 has 16 residues. Germline CDR1 is MGHRA and CDR2 is YSYEKL. V was pared by 6 bases and J by 5 bases, with 13 bases of the junction left unmatched. This chain's CDR3 is CASSLTSGTGRYGYTF. CDR3 nucleotide sequence: TGCGCCAGCAGTCTCACCTCTGGGACAGGGAGATATGGCTACACCTTC.

The gene calls are TRBV4-1 and TRBJ1-5; D gene ambiguous. This CDR3 region has 16 residues. CDR1 and CDR2 (germline): MGHRA, YSYEKL. Trimming left V 0 bases short and J 5 bases short, with 14 bases between. This CDR3 reads CASSQDLSGGYQPQHF. The CDR3 bases are TGCGCCAGCAGCCAAGATTTGTCGGGCGGGTATCAGCCCCAGCATTTT.

The V call is TRBV6-6, the J call TRBJ1-1; D remains ambiguous. CDR3 length: 10 residues. Per the germline V gene, CDR1 is MNHNY and CDR2 is SVGAGI (reference sequence). Trimming shortened V by 8 bases and J by 4 bases, and 5 bases separated the two germline ends. This CDR3 reads CASGVTEAFF. The CDR3 DNA is TGTGCCAGCGGAGTCACTGAAGCTTTCTTT.

J is TRBJ2-2 and V is TRBV6-2 or TRBV6-3; D may be TRBD1 (6 bases). CDR3 length equals 15 residues. Deletions cut 6 bases from V and 7 bases from J, with 18 bases between. Germline lookup yields CDR1 MNHEY and CDR2 SVGEGT. CDR3 residues: CASRPLGQAGGELFF. As DNA, the CDR3 is TGTGCCAGCAGACCTCTGGGACAAGCCGGCGGGGAGCTGTTTTTT.

V gene TRBV19 combines with J gene TRBJ1-1; a possible D gene is TRBD1 (6 bases). The germline V and J ends were trimmed by 7 bases and 6 bases, with 15 bases remaining between them. Germline V lookup: CDR1 LNHDA, CDR2 SQIVND (reference sequence). The CDR3 spans 13 residues. The CDR3 sequence is CASTLTGLAEAFF. For the CDR3, the DNA is TGTGCCAGTACCTTAACAGGGCTGGCTGAAGCTTTCTTT.